The T cell receptor beta chain described here comes from a study of blood T cell repertoires in COVID-19. With 6 bases clipped from V and 4 bases from J, the junction kept 1 base outside the gene matches. The CDR3 extends over 12 amino acids. Germline V gene lookup returns CDR1 SQVTM and CDR2 ANQGSEA. Repertoires were generated with immunoSEQ multiplex PCR, while TCRdb's copy carries only in-frame clones and drops some. This table holds approximately 150,000 clones, approximately 80% found once. The sample holds one count of this clone. Distinct nucleotide sequences in the sample also encode this CDR3.

Sequenced: peripheral blood. The source of this sequence is a woman aged 50 to 65 with acute or convalescent COVID-19. The chain has TRBV29-1 and TRBJ1-5; 9 nucleotides agree with TRBD1. Here the CDR3 DNA reads TGCAGCGTCGGGACAGGGAATCAGCCCCAGCATTTT. Translation gives CSVGTGNQPQHF.